A single T cell receptor (beta chain) is shown here with its context. Antigen: not known. The V and J ends lost 3 bases and 0 bases respectively, with 5 bases between them. Germline V gene data show CDR1 as SNHLY and CDR2 as FYNNEI. This CDR3 is built from 13 residues. PCR employed 60 Vbeta and 13 Jbeta primers. Profiling relied on immunoSEQ multiplex PCR, and the TCRdb table lists in-frame clones only, not all of them. This table has tens of thousands of clones, just under 80% appearing once. The record originates from a study of cytomegalovirus exposure and HLA in healthy donors. General observations from the study: Later on, an analysis tied 15,000 to 20,000 TCR beta sequences to HLA alleles at 0.05 false discovery rate. Across HLA loci, a later analysis found differing TCR association rates, with DRB1 most and HLA-C fewest.

The specimen was PBMCs. This receptor was obtained from a young man in good health and CMV-seronegative. V gene TRBV2 combines with J gene TRBJ1-2; no reliable D call. In nucleotides, the CDR3 is TGTGCCAGCAGTGAGGAGGCTAACTATGGCTACACCTTC. Translating it yields CASSEEANYGYTF. The complete variable domain, with remaining parts taken from reference TRBV2 and TRBJ1-2, reads EPEVTQTPSHQVTQMGQEVILRCVPISNHLYFYWYRQILGQKVEFLVSFYNNEISEKSEIFDDQFSVERPDGSNFTLKIRSTKLEDSAMYFCASSEEANYGYTFGSGTRLTVV.